This T cell receptor (beta chain) appears in the sequencing data of a study of neurological immune-mediated disorders (dated by TCRdb to between 2017 and 2020). With regard to the full study: Among the approximately 35 multiple sclerosis patients, relapsing-remitting MS accounted for around 31 and secondary progressive MS accounted for 3. Peripheral blood TCR-beta repertoires from HTLV-I-associated myelopathy (HAM/TSP) patients, multiple sclerosis patients and healthy controls were compared by UMI-based sequencing. The roughly 99 TCR-beta libraries covered PBMC samples along with longitudinal samples, technical triplicates, and paired sorted CD4+ and CD8+ T-cell subsets. The cohort comprised roughly 65 subjects: 14 HAM/TSP patients, some 34 multiple sclerosis patients and approximately 20 healthy controls. Broad study findings and their caveats: Expanded clones from different subjects shared no identical CDR3 amino acid sequences, which suggests that TCR-beta repertoires were private in all groups. In a phylogenetic analysis, the repertoires of 18 out of 34 MS patients fell into a single cluster of related CDR3 sequences, pointing to a possible signature at the repertoire level. No clinical or MRI features were associated with the MS cluster, and the authors said that larger cohorts are needed. TCR clonal expansion was greatest in HAM/TSP patients and smallest in MS patients, who ranked below even healthy controls.

The CDR3, cysteine through phenylalanine, is 16 amino acids long. Kept here is only the CDR3 DNA, which spans 48 bases and is read in frame from base 1. From the germline V gene (reference sequence), CDR1 is MNHEY and CDR2 is SMNVEV. V lost 5 bases and J lost 7 bases, and the count of bases not matched to a germline gene is 14. The sample holds many counts of this clonotype. The antigen this receptor binds is unknown. No per-base quality is available; no much larger clone lies one base away. cDNA was synthesized by template-switch 5'RACE using a primer with a 10-nucleotide random unique molecular identifier that tagged each TCR transcript. Over 180 million TCR-beta sequences, covering 15-18 subjects, were produced in each sequencing run. Total RNA was extracted with the RNeasy kit. TCR-beta VDJ regions were amplified with primers for the TCR constant region and the 5'RACE anchor, using the KAPA Real-time Library Amplification kit. Sample indexes and Illumina adaptors were added in a first PCR, after which library yield was increased in a second PCR. After purification with Ampure beads, the TCR product of roughly 650 bp was size-selected on a 2% E-gel SizeSelection system. Before pooling, library quality was assessed on a Bioanalyzer, concentration was determined with Qubit, and library quantification was performed with the Kapa Library Quantification kit. Libraries were sequenced paired-end 2 x 150 bp on an Illumina HiSeq 2500. To increase sequence diversity, 25-30% phiX was spiked into each library pool. On the study's bioinformatics: Quality-filtered reads were processed with the UMI-based MiGEC pipeline, and over 85% of raw TCR sequences were removed by the MiGEC pipeline during error correction. VDJ genes were aligned to IMGT germline references, and clonotypes were defined by unique CDR3 amino acid sequence plus V-J genes. Clonal expansion, Shannon diversity, and CDR3 relatedness (CalcPairwiseDistances, ClusterSamples) were evaluated with VDJtools, and phylogenetic trees were built with CLCbio workbench. Expanded clones were defined as having at least 8 unique UMIs, based on coefficient-of-variation modelling across technical triplicates. In TCRdb, the public reads were trimmed at Q25 with fastp and aligned with MiXCR, with productive beta chains retained. Every distinct CDR3 protein forms one entry, paired with its most common genes and DNA. TCRdb, rather than the study authors, made the V and J calls. The sample table holds around 70,000 distinct CDR3 sequences, of which roughly 5.6% were seen once. About 2.7% of the sample goes to the ten largest clones.

For unsorted PBMC libraries, 2 million PBMCs were used after storage in RNAlater at -80 degrees C until RNA extraction. Multiple sclerosis patients were enrolled in a US clinical protocol evaluating disease progression by magnetic resonance imaging. PBMCs were separated from peripheral blood using Ficoll-Hypaque density gradient centrifugation and then cryopreserved in liquid nitrogen. This clonotype was obtained from a woman in her 30s with multiple sclerosis. Sequencing was carried out using PBMCs. Recombination connected TRBV27 to TRBJ2-7; 10 bases in between match TRBD2. The nucleotide sequence is TGTGCCAGCAGTCGCCGGGCTAGCGGGGGAGAGGGGGAGCAGTACTTC. Translated, it reads CASSRRASGGEGEQYF.